This TCR beta chain was obtained from a study of blood T cells in healthy people across ages. Study findings and constraints: Diversity was higher, and naive CD4+ cells more numerous, in long-lived donors than in aged donors. Age showed a roughly linear inverse relationship with TCR beta diversity per million T cells. TCR beta diversity tracked closely with naive T cell percentage.

Alongside a J-beta primer mix, a sample-barcoded 5' primer served in a second PCR lasting about 6 to 12 cycles. Individual samples furnished no less than 2.5 million CDR3-containing paired-end reads apiece. TCRdb analysed the 5' RACE reads with MiXCR anew, one entry per CDR3 protein. The sample has about 1.5 million distinct CDR3 sequences; 35% to 45% are singletons. The ends were cut back, 6 bases at V and 7 bases at J, with 12 bases in the middle. The CDR3 runs to 12 residues. To note about this clonotype: Its antigen is unidentified.

This TCR was sampled from a woman aged 18 to 35 in good health. The rearrangement links TRBV12-3 or TRBV12-4 to TRBJ1-1; D unresolved. Material: blood. CDR3 amino acids: CASSRRVGEAFF. The CDR3 nucleotides are TGTGCCAGCAGCCGTCGGGTTGGTGAAGCTTTCTTT.